These T cell receptor beta chains were read from a single sample in a study of memory CD4+ T cells and cytomegalovirus serostatus. Sequenced by immunoSEQ multiplex PCR; TCRdb stores in-frame clones only, minus some. Among 40,000 to 55,000 clones listed, about 86% were seen once. The specimen was memory CD4+ T cells from blood. These receptors were obtained from an adult in good health and CMV-seropositive. Each CDR3 is given with its conserved first and last residue. A D gene is named only where the DNA matches it firmly. The size entry is marked missing in some rows and otherwise reads once, few, many or a size class.

TRBV9,TRBD2,.,CASSVGTSGGAAYNEQFF
TRBV2,.,once,CASSTNTGANVLTF
TRBV28,.,once,CASTSNTEAFF
TRBV7-3,TRBD1,.,CASSSQTGVYNEQFF
TRBV9,.,.,CASSAGDHLGSYTF
TRBV5-1,.,.,CASSAGLTGNYNEQFF
TRBV15,TRBD2,once,CATSAELAGVFNEQFF
TRBV7-3,.,.,CASSLRAQETQYF
TRBV19,.,.,CASSMVRYNEQFF
TRBV4-1,TRBD2,few,CASSQKAGAGGLVNEQYF
TRBV7-2,TRBD1,few,CASSFSTGTEAFF
TRBV6-5,.,.,CASSYSGFQPQHF
TRBV19,TRBD2,.,CASTVSGSSYNEQFF
TRBV5-4,.,few,CASSLVREGAEQFF
TRBV5-6,TRBD1,.,CASSFTGGREAFF
TRBV28,TRBD1,.,CASSFGGQHIYGYTF
TRBV27,TRBD2,.,CASSPTSGYRELFF
TRBV15,TRBD1,.,CATSGGTGGNNEQFF
TRBV6-6,TRBD1,.,CASSSTGFDTQYF
TRBV6-1,.,.,CASSVSGGTDTQYF
TRBV14,.,.,CASSPRGYTQYF
TRBV2,.,few,CASSVDLDQETQYF
TRBV11-1,.,.,CASSSGLANYGYTF
TRBV15,.,.,CAGVRAGNTIYF
TRBV11-2,TRBD1,.,CASSLMGQRGEAFF
TRBV7-2,TRBD1,.,CASSPHRGQNTEAFF
TRBV28,.,.,CASISDGGGKEKLFF
TRBV19,TRBD1,few,CASSNWDRARGYTF
TRBV11-2,TRBD1,.,CASSSTPAGQETYEQYF
TRBV7-8,.,.,CASSDSSGNEKLFF
TRBV15,.,few,CATSRDRAASTDTQYF
TRBV19,.,few,CASSTPGLRGASNQPQHF
TRBV27,.,.,CASSLWGTNTGELFF
TRBV5-5,.,.,CASSLRHSSYEQYF